This T cell receptor beta chain came from a study of early T cells in non-severe SARS-CoV-2 infection. This clonotype was counted at least ten times. Individual cDNA molecules received unique molecular identifiers. In TCRdb, the 5' RACE reads were re-called with MiXCR into one record per CDR3 protein. The sample lists roughly 58,000 distinct CDR3 sequences, 11% occurring once. Source material: whole blood. The receptor comes from an adult who was a healthcare worker with PCR-confirmed SARS-CoV-2 infection or an uninfected control (not recorded which).

CDR3 DNA sequence: TGTGCTAGTGGTTGGGGACAGGGCAAAGCCCCAGATACGCAGTATTTT. The encoded protein is CASGWGQGKAPDTQYF. V usage is TRBV12-5 and J usage is TRBJ2-3; 9 bases agree with TRBD1. The V gene end was trimmed by 4 bases and the J gene end by 4 bases; junction bases not matched to a gene: 9. The CDR3 extends over 16 amino acids. Germline values: CDR1 LGHNT, CDR2 FRNRAP.